The 11 T cell receptor beta chains presented below share a single source sample, sequenced in a study of tumor-infiltrating lymphocytes in oesophageal squamous cell carcinoma. TCRdb independently ran MiXCR on the PCR reads; one entry per CDR3 protein. The sample shows 15,000 to 20,000 distinct CDR3 sequences, around 41% of them seen only once. The sequenced sample consisted of esophageal tumor tissue. These receptors all come from a male donor with esophageal squamous cell carcinoma.

The chain employs TRBV4-2 and TRBJ2-3, with 8 bases fitting TRBD2. The CDR3 has 18 residues. The J segment lost 7 bases and the V segment lost 0 bases, leaving 15 bases of the junction unmatched. Germline CDR1 and CDR2: LGHNA and YNFKEQ. The CDR3 sequence: CASSQEGTGLGASNTQYF. The CDR3, as DNA: TGTGCCAGCAGCCAAGAGGGGACGGGACTAGGGGCTTCCAATACGCAGTATTTT.

This clonotype showed up just once. Germline and junction disagree at one end, which may indicate a read error. The chain employs TRBV7-2 and TRBJ2-3; D perhaps matches TRBD2 (6 bases). CDR1 SGHTA and CDR2 FQGNSA come from the germline V gene. This CDR3 is built from 14 residues. The CDR3 DNA reads as TGTGCCAGCAGCTTGTCCACTTTAACCCGGGGGTTGTACTTC. Protein sequence: CASSLSTLTRGLYF.

This clonotype was found a few times. This chain uses TRBV7-6 with TRBJ2-3; D is unclear. Germline values: CDR1 SGHVS, CDR2 FNYEAQ. The CDR3 spans 15 residues. The ends were cut back, 3 bases at V and 0 bases at J, with 10 bases in the middle. CDR3 nucleotides: TGTGCCAGCAGCTTTGCGTTTTCTAGCACAGATACGCAGTATTTT. Translating it yields CASSFAFSSTDTQYF.

The chain combines TRBV20-1 with TRBJ2-7; a possible D gene is TRBD2 (5 bases). Judging by the DNA end, TRBJ2-5 fits better; the J call may be wrong. CDR1 is DFQATT, CDR2 SNEGSKA, per germline (reference sequence). The length of the CDR3 is 13 residues. The CDR3 is CSASGLEKETQYF. The CDR3, as DNA: TGCAGTGCTAGCGGACTGGAGAAAGAGACCCAGTACTTC.

This clonotype came up once. The J gene is TRBJ1-1, the V gene TRBV7-9; D gene unclear. The CDR3 has 15 amino acids. The V end was cut by 5 bases, the J end by 4 bases, with 17 bases between. Germline V gene data show CDR1 as SEHNR and CDR2 as FQNEAQ (reference sequence). The CDR3 sequence is CASSGAGREITEAFF. CDR3 sequence (DNA): TGTGCCAGCAGCGGCGCAGGTCGGGAGATCACTGAAGCTTTCTTT.

In this sample, this clonotype turned up a few times. This rearrangement joins TRBV7-2 to TRBJ2-3, with D unresolved. V dropped 1 base and J dropped 2 bases, with 10 bases sitting between them. The CDR3 is 15 residues long. Germline V gives CDR1 SGHTA, CDR2 FQGNSA. CDR3 DNA: TGTGCCAGCAGCTTAGTGGTAGGCCCCACAGATACGCAGTATTTT. It codes for CASSLVVGPTDTQYF.

This rearrangement joins TRBV7-6 to TRBJ2-4; possibly TRBD1 or TRBD2 for D (5 bases each). The tail of the sequence fits TRBJ2-7 better, so the J call may be wrong. CDR1 is SGHVS, CDR2 FNYEAQ, per germline. The CDR3 covers 14 residues. The CDR3 nucleotides read TGTGCCAGCAGCTTATCTGGGGGCTCCTACGAGCAGTACTTC. The encoded protein is CASSLSGGSYEQYF.

V is TRBV7-6 and J is TRBJ1-2, with 7 bases identical to TRBD1. V dropped 5 bases and J dropped 5; count of bases not matched to a gene: 8. This CDR3 contains 14 residues. Germline-derived CDR1 and CDR2 are SGHVS and FNYEAQ. The CDR3 protein is CASSISGTAYGYTF. In DNA form, the CDR3 reads TGTGCCAGCAGCATATCCGGGACAGCATATGGCTACACCTTC. The complete variable domain, with remaining parts taken from reference TRBV7-6 and TRBJ1-2, reads GAGVSQSPRYKVTKRGQDVALRCDPISGHVSLYWYRQALGQGPEFLTYFNYEAQQDKSGLPNDRFSAERPEGSISTLTIQRTEQRDSAMYRCASSISGTAYGYTFGSGTRLTVV.

V gene TRBV7-8 combines with J gene TRBJ2-5, with D possibly matching TRBD1 (5 bases). The DNA end lines up better with TRBJ2-7; the J call may be wrong. The CDR3 totals 16 residues. Germline CDR1 reads SGHVS; CDR2 reads FQNEAQ. The CDR3 sequence: CASSLGGSGSAYEQYF. The CDR3 DNA follows: TGTGCCAGCAGCTTAGGGGGATCAGGGTCAGCCTACGAGCAGTACTTC.

The chain combines TRBV11-2 with TRBJ1-1, with D tentatively TRBD1 (5 bases). The CDR3 contains 14 residues. V lost 4 bases and J lost 0, with 9 bases in between. Germline CDR1 and CDR2: SGHAT and FQNNGV. The CDR3 region has the DNA TGTGCCAGCAGCTCGGACAACCTGAACACTGAAGCTTTCTTT. Translated, it gives CASSSDNLNTEAFF.

This clonotype was picked up one time. This may be a read error, as it is one base from a much larger clone. V and J are TRBV27 and TRBJ2-3; D gene ambiguous. With the DNA end fitting TRBJ2-1 better, the J assignment may be wrong. The germline gives CDR1 MNHEY, CDR2 SMNVEV (reference sequence). This CDR3 region has 13 residues. DNA of the CDR3: TGTGCCAGCAGTTTATCCTCGGGCTACGAGCAGTTCTTC. Its protein product is CASSLSSGYEQFF.